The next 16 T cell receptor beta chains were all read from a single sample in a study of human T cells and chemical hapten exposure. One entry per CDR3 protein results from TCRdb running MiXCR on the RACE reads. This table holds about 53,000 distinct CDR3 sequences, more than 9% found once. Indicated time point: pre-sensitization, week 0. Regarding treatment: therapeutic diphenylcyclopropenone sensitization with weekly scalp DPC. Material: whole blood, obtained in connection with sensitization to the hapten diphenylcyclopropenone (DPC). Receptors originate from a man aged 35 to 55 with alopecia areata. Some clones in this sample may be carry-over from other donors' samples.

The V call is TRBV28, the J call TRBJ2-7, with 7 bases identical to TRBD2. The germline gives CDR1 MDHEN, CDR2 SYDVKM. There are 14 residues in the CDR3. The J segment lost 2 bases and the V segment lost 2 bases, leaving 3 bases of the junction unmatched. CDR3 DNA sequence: TGTGCCAGCAGTTTAGGGGCGGGAGCCTACGAGCAGTACTTC. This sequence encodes CASSLGAGAYEQYF.

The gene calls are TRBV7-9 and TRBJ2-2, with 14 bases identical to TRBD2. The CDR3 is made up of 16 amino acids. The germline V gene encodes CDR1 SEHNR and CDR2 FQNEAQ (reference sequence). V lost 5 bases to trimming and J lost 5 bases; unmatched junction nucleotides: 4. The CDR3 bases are TGTGCCAGCAGCCCTAGGACTAGCGGGAGGACCGGGGAGCTGTTTTTT. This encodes CASSPRTSGRTGELFF.

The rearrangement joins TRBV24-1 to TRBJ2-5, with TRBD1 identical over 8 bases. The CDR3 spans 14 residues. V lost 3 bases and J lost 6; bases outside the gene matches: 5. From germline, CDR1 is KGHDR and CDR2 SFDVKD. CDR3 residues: CATSDAGQGQTQYF. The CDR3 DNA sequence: TGTGCCACCAGTGATGCCGGACAGGGTCAGACCCAGTACTTC.

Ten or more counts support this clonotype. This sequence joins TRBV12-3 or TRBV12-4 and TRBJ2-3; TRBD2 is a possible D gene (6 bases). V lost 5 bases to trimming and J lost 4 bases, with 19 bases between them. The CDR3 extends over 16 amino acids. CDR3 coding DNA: TGTGCCAGCAGTCCCCCGGAGGGCCAGGGCCCAGATACGCAGTATTTT. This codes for CASSPPEGQGPDTQYF.

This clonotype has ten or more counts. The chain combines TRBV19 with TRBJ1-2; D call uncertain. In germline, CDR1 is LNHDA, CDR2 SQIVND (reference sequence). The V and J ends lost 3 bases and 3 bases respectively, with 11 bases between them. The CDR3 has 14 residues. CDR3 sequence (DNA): TGTGCCAGTAGTATTAGGGATCCCTACTATGGCTACACCTTC. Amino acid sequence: CASSIRDPYYGYTF. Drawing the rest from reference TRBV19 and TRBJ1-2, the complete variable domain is DGGITQSPKYLFRKEGQNVTLSCEQNLNHDAMYWYRQDPGQGLRLIYYSQIVNDFQKGDIAEGYSVSREKKESFPLTVTSAQKNPTAFYLCASSIRDPYYGYTFGSGTRLTVV.

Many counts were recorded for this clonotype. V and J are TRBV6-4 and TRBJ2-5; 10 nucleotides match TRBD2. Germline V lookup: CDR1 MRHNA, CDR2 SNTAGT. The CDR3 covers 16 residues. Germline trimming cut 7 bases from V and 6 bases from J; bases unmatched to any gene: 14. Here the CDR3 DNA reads TGTGCCAGCACCGGACTAGCGGTAGAGAGGCTACAGACCCAGTACTTC. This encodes CASTGLAVERLQTQYF.

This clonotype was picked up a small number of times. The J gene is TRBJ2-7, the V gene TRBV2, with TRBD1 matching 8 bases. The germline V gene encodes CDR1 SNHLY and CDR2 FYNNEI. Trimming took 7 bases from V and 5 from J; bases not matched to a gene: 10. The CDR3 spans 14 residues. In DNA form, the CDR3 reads TGTGCCAGCAACCCGACAGGGGAAGAGGACGAGCAGTACTTC. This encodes CASNPTGEEDEQYF.

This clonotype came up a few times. The CDR3 DNA reads as TGCGCCAGCAGCTTGGGACCCCCGAACACTGAAGCTTTCTTT. Protein: CASSLGPPNTEAFF. The chain recombines TRBV5-1 with TRBJ1-1; D uncertain. Trimming took 0 bases from V and 1 from J, leaving 7 bases between them. This CDR3 has 14 residues. Per the germline V gene, CDR1 is SGHRS and CDR2 is YFSETQ.

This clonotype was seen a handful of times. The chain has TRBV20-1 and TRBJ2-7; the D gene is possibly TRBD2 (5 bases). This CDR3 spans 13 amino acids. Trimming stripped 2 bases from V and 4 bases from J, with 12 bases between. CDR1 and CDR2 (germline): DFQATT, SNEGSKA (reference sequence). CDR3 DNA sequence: TGCAGTGCTAGACCCCCCCGAGGGTACGAGCAGTACTTC. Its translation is CSARPPRGYEQYF.

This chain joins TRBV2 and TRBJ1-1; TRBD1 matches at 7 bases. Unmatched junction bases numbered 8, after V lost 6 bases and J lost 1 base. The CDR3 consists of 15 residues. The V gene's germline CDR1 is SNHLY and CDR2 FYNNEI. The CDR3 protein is CASRDTGTANTEAFF. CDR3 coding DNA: TGTGCCAGCAGAGACACCGGGACAGCGAACACTGAAGCTTTCTTT. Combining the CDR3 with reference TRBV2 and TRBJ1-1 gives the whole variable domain EPEVTQTPSHQVTQMGQEVILRCVPISNHLYFYWYRQILGQKVEFLVSFYNNEISEKSEIFDDQFSVERPDGSNFTLKIRSTKLEDSAMYFCASRDTGTANTEAFFGQGTRLTVV.

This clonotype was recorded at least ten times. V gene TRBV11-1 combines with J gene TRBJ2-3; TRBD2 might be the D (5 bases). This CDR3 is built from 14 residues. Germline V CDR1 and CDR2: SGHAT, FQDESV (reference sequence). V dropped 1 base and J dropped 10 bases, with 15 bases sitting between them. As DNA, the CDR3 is TGTGCCAGCAGCTTAGAGACCCGCGGGCTGTCGCAGTATTTT. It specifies CASSLETRGLSQYF.

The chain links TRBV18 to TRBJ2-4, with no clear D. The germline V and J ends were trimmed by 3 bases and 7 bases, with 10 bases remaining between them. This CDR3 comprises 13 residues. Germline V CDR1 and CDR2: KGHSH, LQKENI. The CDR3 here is CASSPRSVNIQYF. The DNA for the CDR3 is TGTGCCAGCTCACCCCGGTCCGTGAACATTCAGTACTTC.

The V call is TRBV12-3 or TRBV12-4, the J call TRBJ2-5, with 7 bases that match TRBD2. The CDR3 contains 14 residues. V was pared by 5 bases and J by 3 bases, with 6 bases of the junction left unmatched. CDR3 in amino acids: CASSLLGGKETQYF. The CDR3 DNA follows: TGTGCCAGCAGTCTTTTGGGAGGGAAAGAGACCCAGTACTTC.

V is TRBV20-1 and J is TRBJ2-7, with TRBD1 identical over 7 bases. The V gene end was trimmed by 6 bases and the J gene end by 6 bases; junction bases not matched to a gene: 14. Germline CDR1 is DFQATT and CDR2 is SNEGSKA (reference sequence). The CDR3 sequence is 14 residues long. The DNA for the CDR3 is TGCAGTGCACCCCTACGACAGGGTGGAGGCGAGCAGTACTTC. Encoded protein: CSAPLRQGGGEQYF.

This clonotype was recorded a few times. The CDR3 coding sequence is TGTGCCAGCGGACACATTTGGGGGACAGATACGCAGTATTTT. Its protein is CASGHIWGTDTQYF. The chain joins TRBV12-3 or TRBV12-4 to TRBJ2-3; D may correspond to TRBD1 or TRBD2 (5 bases each). V was cut by 8 bases and J by 3 bases, with 15 bases left in between. The CDR3 totals 14 residues.

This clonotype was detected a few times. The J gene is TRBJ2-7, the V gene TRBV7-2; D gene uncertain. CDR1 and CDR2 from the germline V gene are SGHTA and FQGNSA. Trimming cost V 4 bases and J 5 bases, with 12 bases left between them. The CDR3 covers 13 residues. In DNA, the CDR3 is TGTGCCAGCAGCTCCCCCGACACCCACGAGCAGTACTTC. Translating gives CASSSPDTHEQYF.